One and the same sample provided the 9 T cell receptor beta chains below, sequenced in a study of OX40 agonist ivuxolimab in advanced cancers. The library was obtained by the immunoSEQ multiplex PCR assay. TCRdb retrieved this table from immuneACCESS and kept in-frame rearrangements only. Not all clones are present; in checked studies, unresolved V genes account for under half, and no reason is known for the remainder. This sample lists under 75,000 clones; approximately 86% were detected once. The ten most abundant clones make up 0.75% of the sample. The sample in question was CD4+ or CD8+ T cells sorted from blood, obtained in a trial of the OX40 agonist ivuxolimab. These receptors originate from an adult with an advanced solid tumor such as melanoma, head and neck, liver or kidney cancer.

The rearrangement joins TRBV7-3 to TRBJ2-1; 10 bases map to TRBD2. The CDR3 contains 17 residues. Germline V gives CDR1 SGHTA, CDR2 FQGTGA. V gave up 5 bases and J gave up 6 bases; unmatched junction bases: 13. The CDR3 region is CASSPLGVSGGPNEQFF. Here the CDR3 DNA reads TGTGCCAGCAGCCCCCTCGGTGTTAGCGGGGGGCCCAATGAGCAGTTCTTC. Supplemented by reference TRBV7-3 and TRBJ2-1, the full variable domain reads GAGVSQTPSNKVTEKGKYVELRCDPISGHTALYWYRQSLGQGPEFLIYFQGTGAADDSGLPNDRFFAVRPEGSVSTLKIQRTERGDSAVYLCASSPLGVSGGPNEQFFGPGTRLTVL.

The CDR3 protein is CASSQAGSEQYF. CDR3 DNA: TGCGCCAGCAGCCAAGCAGGGTCCGAGCAGTACTTC. The chain recombines TRBV4-3 with TRBJ2-7; possibly TRBD1 for D (5 bases). The CDR3 spans 12 residues. Trimming pared 1 base from V and 6 bases from J, leaving 7 bases between. CDR1 and CDR2 (germline): LGHNA, YSLEER.

The chain employs TRBV4-2 and TRBJ1-6; 7 nucleotides line up with TRBD1. Germline V lookup: CDR1 LGHNA, CDR2 YNFKEQ. Losses at the gene ends were 0 bases for V and 7 bases for J; bases not matched to a gene: 12. This CDR3 is 18 amino acids long. CDR3: CASSQDPTGTTLNSPLHF. CDR3 nucleotides: TGTGCCAGCAGCCAAGATCCGACAGGGACCACGCTGAATTCACCCCTCCACTTT.

The genes are TRBV6-5 and TRBJ1-5; the D is unclear. The CDR3 spans 14 residues. From germline, CDR1 is MNHEY and CDR2 SVGAGI. Trimming shortened V by 5 bases and J by 3 bases, and 11 bases separated the two germline ends. This CDR3 is CASSPQPVNQPQHF. The DNA of the CDR3 is TGTGCCAGCAGTCCCCAGCCAGTCAATCAGCCCCAGCATTTT.

Concerning this clone itself: A read error may produce the germline difference seen at one junction end. This chain connects TRBV7-2 to TRBJ1-4; D gene unclear. The germline V gene has CDR1 SGHTA and CDR2 FQGNSA. The CDR3 has 14 residues. The CDR3 DNA sequence: TGTGCCAGCAGTTTAGGCCGCAATAATGAAAAACTGTTTTTT. Its translation: CASSLGRNNEKLFF.

V is TRBV28 and J is TRBJ2-3; no reliable D call. Looked up from germline, CDR1 is MDHEN and CDR2 is SYDVKM. The CDR3 is made up of 11 amino acids. V was pared by 3 bases and J by 2 bases, with 0 bases between. CDR3 bases: TGTGCCAGCAGTTTCACAGATACGCAGTATTTT. Residues: CASSFTDTQYF.

This clone was seen a handful of times. The genes are TRBV6-5 and TRBJ1-5; D gene ambiguous. CDR1 is MNHEY and CDR2 is SVGAGI in the germline V gene. Trimming pared 6 bases from V and 9 bases from J, leaving 9 bases between. The CDR3 runs 11 residues. The CDR3 spells CASRSSGPQHF. CDR3 coding DNA: TGTGCCAGCAGGTCCTCGGGGCCCCAGCATTTT.

The V call is TRBV6-1, the J call TRBJ1-3; no firm D call. Trimming removed 1 base from V and 5 bases from J, with 9 bases in between. The CDR3 runs to 14 residues. CDR1 MNHNS and CDR2 SASEGT come from the germline V gene. The CDR3 DNA sequence: TGTGCCAGCAGTGAAGACAACAGTAGAAACACCATATATTTT. Translating gives CASSEDNSRNTIYF.

The rearrangement links TRBV9 to TRBJ1-2; maybe TRBD1 (6 bases). This CDR3 is built from 17 residues. Germline CDR1 is SGDLS and CDR2 is YYNGEE. The ends were cut back, 0 bases at V and 7 bases at J, with 22 bases in the middle. The CDR3 loop reads CASSVAVSGGARGGYTF. The CDR3 coding sequence is TGTGCCAGCAGCGTAGCTGTGTCCGGGGGCGCAAGGGGTGGCTACACCTTC.